Each of the 13 T cell receptor beta chains below was sequenced from the same sample in a study of T-cell memory formation after mild COVID-19 (dated by TCRdb to about 2021). The library was prepared using 5' RACE. For sequencing, an Illumina NovaSeq 6000 was employed. The raw public data were reprocessed by TCRdb itself: fastp quality trimming at Q25, MiXCR clonotype calling, in-frame beta chains only. Rows are unified per CDR3 protein, each entry keeping the most common DNA and genes. Recorded for this sample are hundreds of thousands of distinct CDR3 sequences; roughly 20% of them occurred a single time. Together, the top ten hold around an eighth of the sample. Material for sequencing was PBMCs or a T cell subset sorted from them (not recorded which). Every receptor here comes from an adult woman who had mild COVID-19 (a few samples of this study predate the infection). The sample titles of this study are shuffled in the database, so cell type and time point are left out; the donor was told from shared clones.

This rearrangement joins TRBV20-1 to TRBJ2-3; 8 nucleotides match TRBD2. The CDR3 runs to 12 residues. Germline V gene lookup returns CDR1 DFQATT and CDR2 SNEGSKA (reference sequence). CDR3 region: CRPSGSGDTQYF. CDR3 bases: TGCAGGCCGAGCGGGAGCGGAGATACGCAGTATTTT.

This chain uses TRBV29-1 with TRBJ1-4; D unresolved. The CDR3 extends over 12 amino acids. Germline lookup yields CDR1 SQVTM and CDR2 ANQGSEA. V dropped 7 bases and J dropped 0 bases, with 6 bases sitting between them. For the CDR3, the DNA is TGCAGCGCTAGTGCAACTAATGAAAAACTGTTTTTT. Its translation is CSASATNEKLFF.

Concerning this clonotype: It is likely a read error, because the conserved phenylalanine at the end of the CDR3 is missing. This chain uses TRBV18 with TRBJ2-5; the D is unclear. The germline gives CDR1 KGHSH, CDR2 LQKENI. V lost 3 bases and J lost 4, with 9 bases in between. The CDR3 is made up of 13 amino acids. The CDR3 loop is CASSPSKGETQYL. The CDR3 DNA reads TGTGCCAGCTCACCGTCGAAAGGAGAGACCCAGTACTTA.

This clonotype was found once. The CDR3 is CASSAGQGLVGYTF. The CDR3 region has the DNA TGTGCCAGCAGCGCCGGACAGGGGCTCGTCGGCTACACCTTC. The V call is TRBV5-6, the J call TRBJ1-2; 9 nucleotides align to TRBD1. V gave up 4 bases and J gave up 8 bases; unmatched junction bases: 9. This CDR3 is built from 14 residues. Germline loops: CDR1 SGHDT, CDR2 YYEEEE. Looking up the rest from reference TRBV5-6 and TRBJ1-2 gives the full variable domain: DAGVTQSPTHLIKTRGQQVTLRCSPKSGHDTVSWYQQALGQGPQFIFQYYEEEERQRGNFPDRFSGHQFPNYSSELNVNALLLGDSALYLCASSAGQGLVGYTFGSGTRLTVV.

The V and J genes are TRBV20-1 and TRBJ2-5; 7 bases are a match to TRBD2. Germline V CDR1 and CDR2: DFQATT, SNEGSKA (reference sequence). V was clipped by 3 bases and J by 2 bases; unmatched bases: 3. This CDR3 has 13 residues. As DNA, the CDR3 is TGCAGTGCTAGGGGAGCGGGACAAGAGACCCAGTACTTC. Translation gives CSARGAGQETQYF.

The rearrangement links TRBV15 to TRBJ2-7, with D perhaps matching TRBD2 (6 bases). The V and J ends lost 2 bases and 6 bases respectively, with 17 bases between them. The V gene's germline CDR1 is LNHNV and CDR2 YYDKDF (reference sequence). The CDR3 extends over 15 amino acids. The CDR3 protein is CATSRHHGGDGEQYF. The CDR3 DNA sequence: TGTGCCACCAGCAGACACCACGGGGGAGACGGCGAGCAGTACTTC. Variable domain in full (rest from reference TRBV15 and TRBJ2-7): DAMVIQNPRYQVTQFGKPVTLSCSQTLNHNVMYWYQQKSSQAPKLLFHYYDKDFNNEADTPDNFQSRRPNTSFCFLDIRSPGLGDTAMYLCATSRHHGGDGEQYFGPGTRLTVT.

This clonotype has more than one count but fewer than ten. This rearrangement joins TRBV10-3 to TRBJ2-7; 11 bases align to TRBD2. CDR3 size: 16 residues. In germline, CDR1 is ENHRY, CDR2 SYGVKD. V shed 11 bases and J 5 bases; nucleotides not matched to a gene: 17. The CDR3 loop is CAVSTPRLAGKNEQYF. CDR3 coding DNA: TGTGCCGTGTCTACTCCTCGACTAGCGGGGAAGAACGAGCAGTACTTC.

This clonotype was detected only a few times. This chain joins TRBV25-1 and TRBJ2-7, with D unresolved. Trimming took 1 base from V and 6 from J, leaving 7 bases between them. Germline V CDR1 and CDR2: MGHDK, SYGVNS. The CDR3 extends over 12 amino acids. The CDR3 DNA reads TGTGCCAGCAGTGAATCAACAGCCGAGCAGTACTTC. Translation: CASSESTAEQYF.

This clonotype appeared a few times. J is TRBJ1-1 and V is TRBV20-1, with D possibly TRBD1 on 6 matching bases. This CDR3 is 14 amino acids long. CDR1 is DFQATT and CDR2 is SNEGSKA in the germline V gene (reference sequence). Trimming left V 4 bases short and J 5 bases short, with 17 bases between. The CDR3 is CSATDSPWGTEAFF. The CDR3 DNA sequence: TGCAGTGCTACGGACAGCCCTTGGGGGACTGAAGCTTTCTTT.

The sample holds many counts of this clonotype. This chain joins TRBV12-3 or TRBV12-4 and TRBJ2-6; D is uncertain. The CDR3 contains 12 residues. V was pared by 5 bases and J by 3 bases, with 2 bases between. The CDR3 bases are TGTGCCAGCAGTCTTGGGGCCAACGTCCTGACTTTC. This codes for CASSLGANVLTF.

V usage is TRBV24-1 and J usage is TRBJ2-2; 8 nucleotides match TRBD1. The CDR3 loop spans 13 amino acids. V trimming: 7 bases; J trimming: 4 bases; junction bases outside the gene matches: 1. Germline V lookup: CDR1 KGHDR, CDR2 SFDVKD. This CDR3 is CATRGQVTGELFF. CDR3 bases: TGTGCCACCAGGGGACAGGTCACCGGGGAGCTGTTTTTT.

This clonotype was detected a few times. V and J are TRBV3-1 and TRBJ2-2; tentatively, D is TRBD1 (6 bases). V shed 2 bases and J shed 2 bases, with 12 bases lying between them. This CDR3 is built from 16 residues. Germline CDR1 is LGHDT and CDR2 is YNNKEL (reference sequence). The CDR3 nucleotides are TGTGCCAGCAGCCAAAAGGACAGACGAAACACCGGGGAGCTGTTTTTT. Its translation is CASSQKDRRNTGELFF. Full variable domain (missing parts from reference TRBV3-1 and TRBJ2-2): DTAVSQTPKYLVTQMGNDKSIKCEQNLGHDTMYWYKQDSKKFLKIMFSYNNKELIINETVPNRFSPKSPDKAHLNLHINSLELGDSAVYFCASSQKDRRNTGELFFGEGSRLTVL.

The chain links TRBV13 to TRBJ1-2; no firm D call. V was shortened by 5 bases and J by 7 bases, with 11 bases between the two germline ends. The CDR3 consists of 12 residues. Germline CDR1 is PRHDT and CDR2 is FYEKMQ (reference sequence). This CDR3 is CASSPAWSGYTF. The CDR3 DNA reads as TGTGCCAGCAGCCCGGCCTGGTCTGGCTACACCTTC.